Shown below are 9 T cell receptor beta chains from a single sample sequenced in a study of T cell responses to AZD1222 COVID-19 vaccine. Only in-frame clones appear in the TCRdb table, and some are missing; sequencing was by immunoSEQ multiplex PCR. The table lists 95,000 to 150,000 clones, around 92% of them singletons. This specimen consisted of peripheral blood, obtained on day 0 of AZD1222 vaccination. The receptors derive from an adult in good health.

The chain couples TRBV7-9 to TRBJ1-4; TRBD1 agrees at 7 bases. The trim removed 2 bases at V and 0 bases at J, leaving 9 bases unmatched. CDR3 length: 18 residues. The germline V gene encodes CDR1 SEHNR and CDR2 FQNEAQ (reference sequence). In nucleotides, the CDR3 is TGTGCCAGCAGCTTACCGGGACAGACACATTCAACTAATGAAAAACTGTTTTTT. This sequence encodes CASSLPGQTHSTNEKLFF. Full variable domain (outside the CDR3, taken from reference TRBV7-9 and TRBJ1-4): DTGVSQNPRHKITKRGQNVTFRCDPISEHNRLYWYRQTLGQGPEFLTYFQNEAQLEKSRLLSDRFSAERPKGSFSTLEIQRTEQGDSAMYLCASSLPGQTHSTNEKLFFGSGTQLSVL.

The chain employs TRBV5-5 and TRBJ2-5, with TRBD2 identical over 11 bases. From germline, CDR1 is SGHKS and CDR2 YYEKEE (reference sequence). The length of the CDR3 is 16 residues. Trimming at V came to 4 bases and at J to 3 bases, leaving 8 bases not matched to a gene. The CDR3 region is CASSPSVAGGKETQYF. CDR3 nucleotides: TGTGCCAGCAGCCCGTCGGTAGCGGGGGGGAAAGAGACCCAGTACTTC.

This clone has more than one count but fewer than ten. The chain has TRBV18 and TRBJ2-5; unclear D gene. V was trimmed by 4 bases and J by 1 base, leaving 7 bases between them. The CDR3 totals 13 residues. CDR1 KGHSH and CDR2 LQKENI come from the germline V gene. The CDR3 bases are TGTGCCAGCTCACGTGGGTCCCAAGAGACCCAGTACTTC. This encodes CASSRGSQETQYF.

The chain carries TRBV19 and TRBJ2-7; D perhaps matches TRBD2 (6 bases). The CDR3 has 14 amino acids. With 3 bases removed from V and 5 bases from J, the gap between germline ends came to 14 bases. Germline V CDR1 and CDR2: LNHDA, SQIVND (reference sequence). CDR3: CASSIRDGGNEQYF. The CDR3 DNA reads TGTGCCAGTAGTATCCGGGACGGCGGGAACGAGCAGTACTTC.

The J gene is TRBJ2-1, the V gene TRBV5-1; D uncertain. The V gene lost 0 bases and the J gene lost 1 base, with 8 bases spanning the gap. Germline V CDR1 and CDR2: SGHRS, YFSETQ. There are 15 residues in the CDR3. The CDR3 loop reads CASSLVQISYNEQFF. Here the CDR3 DNA reads TGCGCCAGCAGCTTGGTCCAAATTTCCTACAATGAGCAGTTCTTC.

This clone showed up just once. This sequence joins TRBV7-8 and TRBJ2-7; TRBD2 might be the D (5 bases). The CDR3 length is 14 residues. The germline CDR1 and CDR2 sequences are SGHVS and FQNEAQ. Trimming shortened V by 5 bases and J by 2 bases, and 13 bases separated the two germline ends. The chain's CDR3 is CASSELVDAYEQYF. The CDR3 nucleotides read TGTGCCAGCAGCGAACTAGTCGACGCCTACGAGCAGTACTTC.

The chain recombines TRBV9 with TRBJ1-3, with 7 bases fitting TRBD1. The germline V gene has CDR1 SGDLS and CDR2 YYNGEE. The V and J ends lost 3 bases and 0 bases, in that order; junction bases with no gene match: 6. The CDR3 length is 16 residues. This CDR3 is CASSGPGQYSGNTIYF. Here the CDR3 DNA reads TGTGCCAGCAGCGGTCCGGGACAGTACTCTGGAAACACCATATATTTT. The complete variable domain, with remaining parts taken from reference TRBV9 and TRBJ1-3, reads DSGVTQTPKHLITATGQRVTLRCSPRSGDLSVYWYQQSLDQGLQFLIQYYNGEERAKGNILERFSAQQFPDLHSELNLSSLELGDSALYFCASSGPGQYSGNTIYFGEGSWLTVV.

V gene TRBV5-4 combines with J gene TRBJ2-1; the D gene is possibly TRBD1 (7 bases). V was cut by 4 bases and J by 9 bases, with 17 bases left in between. The CDR3 sequence is 14 residues long. Looked up from germline, CDR1 is SGHNT and CDR2 is YYREEE (reference sequence). In nucleotides, the CDR3 is TGTGCCAGCAGCCTCCCGTGGGGGGACAGTGAGCAGTTCTTC. As protein: CASSLPWGDSEQFF.

The rearrangement joins TRBV6-5 to TRBJ2-7; TRBD2 is a possible D gene (5 bases). The CDR3 contains 15 residues. Germline V gene sequence: CDR1 MNHEY, CDR2 SVGAGI. Trimming removed 0 bases at V and 5 bases at J, with 14 bases between. As DNA, the CDR3 is TGTGCCAGCAGTTACTCGAAAACGGGAAGGAACGAGCAGTACTTC. This codes for CASSYSKTGRNEQYF.